A single sample gave rise to the 32 T cell receptor beta chains below, sequenced in a study of PD-L1 blockade in urothelial cancer. The table came from immunoSEQ multiplex PCR; TCRdb's copy has only in-frame clones and leaves some out. The table shows 70,000 or so clones, with approximately 88% occurring only once. Source: PBMCs, taken around atezolizumab (anti-PD-L1) treatment. Receptor source: a man in his fifties or sixties with urothelial cancer.

The chain combines TRBV12-1 with TRBJ1-2. TRBV12-1 is a known pseudogene. The CDR3 totals 14 residues. The CDR3: CASKIELTNYGYTF. DNA of the CDR3: TGTGCCAGTAAGATAGAGCTTACTAACTATGGCTACACCTTC.

The chain employs TRBV6-1 and TRBJ1-5; TRBD1 agrees at 7 bases. Trimming at V came to 5 bases and at J to 3 bases, leaving 4 bases not matched to a gene. The length of the CDR3 is 14 residues. The V gene's germline CDR1 is MNHNS and CDR2 SASEGT. CDR3 protein: CASSSTGVNQPQHF. The CDR3 DNA follows: TGTGCCAGCAGTAGCACAGGGGTCAATCAGCCCCAGCATTTT.

The genes are TRBV19 and TRBJ2-2, with 9 bases fitting TRBD1. Germline V gene data show CDR1 as LNHDA and CDR2 as SQIVND (reference sequence). Trimming cost V 5 bases and J 4 bases; bases outside gene matches: 17. The CDR3 length is 19 residues. CDR3 sequence reads: CASSLRGRGTGYFTGELFF. CDR3 bases: TGTGCCAGTAGTCTAAGGGGAAGGGGGACAGGGTATTTCACCGGGGAGCTGTTTTTT.

The chain carries TRBV5-1 and TRBJ2-3; weak D call: TRBD1 (8 bases). The V and J ends lost 3 bases and 1 base respectively, with 15 bases between them. The CDR3 loop spans 16 amino acids. Germline V lookup: CDR1 SGHRS, CDR2 YFSETQ. The CDR3 coding sequence is TGCGCCAGCAGCTCTAGACAGGGGAGGGGCACAGATACGCAGTATTTT. As protein: CASSSRQGRGTDTQYF.

This clone was seen only once. J is TRBJ1-1 and V is TRBV10-2; D is unclear. The CDR3 is 16 residues long. V dropped 3 bases and J dropped 11 bases, with 25 bases sitting between them. The V gene's germline CDR1 is WSHSY and CDR2 SAAADI. The CDR3 spells CASSDLGLIIPPRAFF. The CDR3, as DNA: TGCGCCAGCAGTGATTTAGGTTTGATTATTCCTCCTAGGGCTTTCTTT.

This clone has just one count. The J gene is TRBJ1-4, the V gene TRBV18; the match to TRBD1 covers 8 bases. The ends lost 1 base at V and 4 bases at J; junction bases unmatched: 2. CDR3 length: 15 residues. CDR1 and CDR2 from the germline V gene are KGHSH and LQKENI. CDR3 in DNA: TGTGCCAGCTCACCACAGGACAGGGTTAATGAAAAACTGTTTTTT. This codes for CASSPQDRVNEKLFF.

The chain is built from TRBV27 and TRBJ2-1, with 8 bases fitting TRBD2. Germline V lookup: CDR1 MNHEY, CDR2 SMNVEV (reference sequence). This CDR3 has 15 residues. The V segment lost 5 bases and the J segment 1 base; nucleotides outside the gene matches: 4. CDR3 region: CASSVTSGSYNEQFF. For the CDR3, the DNA is TGTGCCAGCAGTGTCACTAGCGGATCCTACAATGAGCAGTTCTTC.

V is TRBV5-1 and J is TRBJ2-7; 13 bases map to TRBD2. V trimming: 4 bases; J trimming: 3 bases; junction bases outside the gene matches: 7. The CDR3 has 16 amino acids. Germline CDR1 and CDR2: SGHRS and YFSETQ. This CDR3 is CASSRGLAGAGYEQYF. The DNA of the CDR3 is TGCGCCAGCAGCCGAGGACTAGCGGGAGCCGGCTACGAGCAGTACTTC.

The rearrangement links TRBV9 to TRBJ2-4, with TRBD1 as a possible D gene (5 bases). The CDR3 contains 17 residues. V dropped 0 bases and J dropped 0 bases, with 13 bases sitting between them. Germline-derived CDR1 and CDR2 are SGDLS and YYNGEE. CDR3 nucleotides: TGTGCCAGCAGCGTAGGAGCGACAGCCCAAGCCAAAAACATTCAGTACTTC. As protein: CASSVGATAQAKNIQYF.

The V call is TRBV27, the J call TRBJ2-7, with TRBD1 matching over 8 bases. This CDR3 spans 16 amino acids. The V gene's germline CDR1 is MNHEY and CDR2 SMNVEV (reference sequence). Unmatched junction bases numbered 12, after V lost 3 bases and J lost 5 bases. The CDR3 bases are TGTGCCAGCAGTTTTGGACCGGGGACAGGTTCGGACGAGCAGTACTTC. Translation: CASSFGPGTGSDEQYF.

CDR3 nucleotides: TGCAGCGTGGCCGGGACAGGAGCCTACGAGCAGTACTTC. This codes for CSVAGTGAYEQYF. The chain couples TRBV29-1 to TRBJ2-7; 8 bases agree with TRBD1. Germline V gene sequence: CDR1 SQVTM, CDR2 ANQGSEA. The V gene end was trimmed by 6 bases and the J gene end by 2 bases; junction bases not matched to a gene: 6. The CDR3 spans 13 residues.

The chain uses TRBV2 and TRBJ2-7; D is ambiguous. Trimming stripped 6 bases from V and 2 bases from J, with 5 bases between. CDR3 size: 11 residues. Germline-derived CDR1 and CDR2 are SNHLY and FYNNEI. The CDR3 DNA reads as TGTGCCAGCAGCCCAACCTACGAGCAGTACTTC. Translating gives CASSPTYEQYF.

The chain uses TRBV18 and TRBJ1-1, with D uncertain. With 1 base removed from V and 1 base from J, the gap between germline ends came to 7 bases. CDR1 KGHSH and CDR2 LQKENI come from the germline V gene. The CDR3 consists of 14 residues. The CDR3 region is CASSPLQTNTEAFF. The CDR3 DNA is TGTGCCAGCTCACCACTACAGACGAACACTGAAGCTTTCTTT.

The V and J genes are TRBV7-6 and TRBJ2-3; D is possibly TRBD1 (6 bases). Germline V gene data show CDR1 as SGHVS and CDR2 as FNYEAQ. V was clipped by 1 base and J by 2 bases, with 10 bases between them. This CDR3 region has 15 residues. The CDR3 DNA is TGTGCCAGCAGCTTAGATCCAGGGGCCACAGATACGCAGTATTTT. Encoded protein: CASSLDPGATDTQYF.

The DNA of the CDR3 is TGTGCCAGCTCACGAGAGGACAGGGTCGGTCAGCCCCAGCATTTT. Translated, it gives CASSREDRVGQPQHF. The chain carries TRBV18 and TRBJ1-5, with TRBD1 matching 8 bases. The CDR3 extends over 15 amino acids. With 4 bases clipped from V and 6 bases from J, the junction kept 8 bases outside the gene matches. The germline CDR1 and CDR2 sequences are KGHSH and LQKENI.

V is TRBV30 and J is TRBJ1-3; no reliable D call. The ends were cut back, 3 bases at V and 8 bases at J, with 11 bases in the middle. In germline, CDR1 is GTSNPN, CDR2 SVGIG (reference sequence). This CDR3 is 12 amino acids long. This CDR3 is CAWSPPSDTIYF. The CDR3 DNA follows: TGTGCCTGGAGCCCCCCTAGCGACACCATATATTTT.

CDR3 amino acids: CASSERTGSYEQYF. The DNA for the CDR3 is TGTGCCAGCAGTGAGAGGACAGGGTCCTACGAGCAGTACTTC. This chain joins TRBV6-1 and TRBJ2-7, with 8 bases fitting TRBD1. Germline CDR1 reads MNHNS; CDR2 reads SASEGT. V was clipped by 3 bases and J by 1 base; unmatched bases: 2. The CDR3 contains 14 residues.

The chain is built from TRBV28 and TRBJ1-2; D is possibly TRBD1 (5 bases). Per the germline V gene, CDR1 is MDHEN and CDR2 is SYDVKM. With 2 bases removed from V and 8 bases from J, the gap between germline ends came to 12 bases. The CDR3 runs to 13 residues. DNA of the CDR3: TGTGCCAGCAGTTTAAGGGGAAGGGGAGGCTACACCTTC. Translation gives CASSLRGRGGYTF.

V gene TRBV10-1 combines with J gene TRBJ1-1; D uncertain. The CDR3 has 16 residues. Trimming stripped 0 bases from V and 7 bases from J, with 18 bases between. Germline CDR1 reads WNHNN; CDR2 reads SYGVQD (reference sequence). The CDR3 reads CASSESTVHRRGEAFF. The CDR3 DNA sequence: TGCGCCAGCAGTGAGTCGACGGTACATCGGAGAGGTGAAGCTTTCTTT.

CDR3 loop: CASSRQGAGGLRSVNEQFF. The CDR3 DNA reads as TGCGCCAGCAGCCGCCAGGGGGCGGGGGGGCTCCGTTCGGTTAATGAGCAGTTCTTC. This rearrangement joins TRBV4-1 to TRBJ2-1; tentative D call: TRBD2 (9 bases). The CDR3 runs to 19 residues. Between the trimmed V and J ends, which lost 4 bases and 7 bases, there was a span of 29 bases. Germline-derived CDR1 and CDR2 are MGHRA and YSYEKL.

The rearrangement links TRBV6-1 to TRBJ1-6; D might be TRBD1 (6 bases). The CDR3 totals 16 residues. Germline V gives CDR1 MNHNS, CDR2 SASEGT. Trimming cost V 3 bases and J 7 bases, with 16 bases left between them. In DNA form, the CDR3 reads TGTGCCAGCAGTGAGAGGGACGTAGGGGGAAATTCACCCCTCCACTTT. Translation gives CASSERDVGGNSPLHF.

The chain recombines TRBV9 with TRBJ2-3, with no clear D. Deletions cut 0 bases from V and 0 bases from J, with 14 bases between. Germline CDR1 SGDLS, CDR2 YYNGEE. This CDR3 comprises 17 residues. The chain's CDR3 is CASSVGEWLESTDTQYF. CDR3 DNA: TGTGCCAGCAGCGTAGGAGAATGGCTAGAAAGCACAGATACGCAGTATTTT.

The genes are TRBV5-1 and TRBJ1-5, with D possibly TRBD1 on 6 matching bases. The CDR3 is 13 residues long. Trimming pared 1 base from V and 4 bases from J, leaving 6 bases between. The germline gives CDR1 SGHRS, CDR2 YFSETQ. CDR3 coding DNA: TGCGCCAGCAGCTTGACAGGGAATCAGCCCCAGCATTTT. Residues: CASSLTGNQPQHF.

The chain has TRBV7-9 and TRBJ1-1; a weak D match, TRBD1 (5 bases). The CDR3 extends over 14 amino acids. Per germline, CDR1 SEHNR and CDR2 FQNEAQ (reference sequence). The germline V and J ends were trimmed by 7 bases and 1 base, with 13 bases remaining between them. The CDR3 spells CASIPTETNTEAFF. The CDR3 DNA reads as TGTGCCAGCATCCCGACAGAGACGAACACTGAAGCTTTCTTT.

V usage is TRBV11-2 and J usage is TRBJ1-5; D uncertain. Germline CDR1 and CDR2: SGHAT and FQNNGV. V lost 5 bases to trimming and J lost 7 bases, with 12 bases between them. The CDR3 is 13 residues long. CDR3 loop: CASSTNIGQPQHF. CDR3 sequence (DNA): TGTGCCAGCAGCACTAATATCGGACAGCCCCAGCATTTT.

The chain combines TRBV25-1 with TRBJ1-1, with 8 bases aligning to TRBD1. Trimming at V came to 6 bases and at J to 4 bases, leaving 7 bases not matched to a gene. The length of the CDR3 is 14 residues. Germline values: CDR1 MGHDK, CDR2 SYGVNS. The CDR3 region is CASRKQGEGTEAFF. For the CDR3, the DNA is TGTGCCAGCAGGAAACAGGGGGAAGGCACTGAAGCTTTCTTT.

The chain links TRBV7-2 to TRBJ2-1, with D tentatively TRBD1 (5 bases). The V end lost 2 bases, the J end lost 7 bases, and 9 bases lay between the germline ends. In germline, CDR1 is SGHTA, CDR2 FQGNSA. The CDR3 covers 13 residues. The CDR3 DNA is TGTGCCAGCAGCTTACAGGGTTGGAATGAGCAGTTCTTC. It codes for CASSLQGWNEQFF.

The chain joins TRBV4-3 to TRBJ1-4, with D uncertain. The CDR3 extends over 13 amino acids. Per germline, CDR1 LGHNA and CDR2 YSLEER. The V end was cut by 3 bases, the J end by 12 bases, with 14 bases between. CDR3 amino acids: CASSQREGDQLFF. As DNA, the CDR3 is TGCGCCAGCAGCCAGAGGGAGGGCGATCAACTGTTTTTT.

J is TRBJ1-4 and V is TRBV7-7; 8 nucleotides agree with TRBD1. This CDR3 is built from 13 residues. V lost 5 bases and J lost 8; bases outside the gene matches: 4. CDR1 and CDR2 (germline): SSHAT, FNYEAQ (reference sequence). The DNA for the CDR3 is TGTGCCAGCAGCCGGGACAGGAGCGAAAAACTGTTTTTT. Its translation: CASSRDRSEKLFF.

This clone was recorded once. This chain joins TRBV29-1 and TRBJ2-5; 8 bases agree with TRBD1. The germline V gene encodes CDR1 SQVTM and CDR2 ANQGSEA. There are 13 residues in the CDR3. V was pared by 6 bases and J by 5 bases, with 8 bases of the junction left unmatched. The CDR3 spells CSVGRGLQETQYF. CDR3 sequence (DNA): TGCAGCGTCGGCAGGGGGCTGCAGGAGACCCAGTACTTC.

The genes are TRBV27 and TRBJ1-4; D gene uncertain. This CDR3 region has 16 residues. Germline CDR1 MNHEY, CDR2 SMNVEV (reference sequence). The V end lost 11 bases, the J end lost 0 bases, and 19 bases lay between the germline ends. The CDR3 loop is CARSIKPGATNEKLFF. DNA for the CDR3: TGTGCCCGGTCGATTAAACCGGGAGCAACTAATGAAAAACTGTTTTTT. The entire variable domain, with the rest obtained from reference TRBV27 and TRBJ1-4, is as follows: EAQVTQNPRYLITVTGKKLTVTCSQNMNHEYMSWYRQDPGLGLRQIYYSMNVEVTDKGDVPEGYKVSRKEKRNFPLILESPSPNQTSLYFCARSIKPGATNEKLFFGSGTQLSVL.

The chain employs TRBV10-3 and TRBJ2-3; D might be TRBD1 (5 bases). Deletions cut 6 bases from V and 6 bases from J, with 10 bases between. Germline CDR1 ENHRY, CDR2 SYGVKD. The CDR3 spans 12 residues. CDR3 DNA: TGTGCCATCAGCGACAGCCTGGATACGCAGTATTTT. Protein sequence: CAISDSLDTQYF.